These T cell receptor beta chains were read from a single sample in a study of cytomegalovirus exposure and HLA in healthy donors. Method: immunoSEQ multiplex PCR; TCRdb's copy keeps in-frame clones and lacks some. The table lists about 120,000 clones, roughly 71% of them singletons. The specimen was PBMCs. The receptors derive from a woman aged 40-49 years in good health and CMV-seropositive. Both conserved end residues are part of each CDR3. Some rows mark clone size as missing; the rest say once, few, many or name a class of expanded clone.

TRBJ2-2,-,TRBV6-5,CASRLAGELFF
TRBJ2-5,-,TRBV4-3,CASSQGRGGRETQYF
TRBJ1-6,-,TRBV13,CASSYRATFGSPLHF
TRBJ1-2,-,TRBV27,CASSTGTAGNYGYTF
TRBJ2-4,-,TRBV5-6,CASSLAASTLAKNIQYF
TRBJ2-3,-,TRBV4-3,CASSQGLAGVGTQYF
TRBJ2-3,-,TRBV28,CASSTIAGGWIPDTQYF
TRBJ1-1,-,TRBV6-5,CATRGGVQMNTEAFF
TRBJ1-2,-,TRBV27,CASSAKRQGSNYGYTF
TRBJ2-3,few,TRBV6-1,CASSGLADTDTQYF
TRBJ1-2,once,TRBV9,CASSVGSDNNYGYTF
TRBJ1-2,-,TRBV4-2,CASSQDSGGYTF
TRBJ2-2,-,TRBV5-4,CASRSGTSGAGPGTGELFF
TRBJ1-1,-,TRBV30,CAWSAPDRGNTEAFF
TRBJ1-6,few,TRBV27,CASNRADRSYNSPLHF
TRBJ2-7,few,TRBV5-1,CASSLYGHREQYF
TRBJ2-7,-,TRBV6-6,CASSLPGHDYEQYF
TRBJ2-7,-,TRBV2,CASRIGGEQYF
TRBJ2-1,-,TRBV7-6,CASSPLAGGPSNEQFF
TRBJ2-1,-,TRBV4-3,CASSQPSTSGREYNEQFF
TRBJ2-7,-,TRBV18,CASSPRNTGQGTYEQYF
TRBJ1-2,-,TRBV6-6,CASSPGQRVNYGYTF
TRBJ2-5,-,TRBV19,CASSITGLQETQYF
TRBJ2-7,-,TRBV27,CASSTRQGYEQYF
TRBJ2-7,-,TRBV27,CASTPSEQYF
TRBJ2-1,-,TRBV7-9,CASAKLADSSYNEQFF
TRBJ2-6,-,TRBV4-3,CASSYRVSPGANVLTF
TRBJ2-7,-,TRBV11-1,CASSPPTGAYEQYF
TRBJ1-1,-,TRBV30,CAWSVQGRWTEAFF
TRBJ1-4,-,TRBV2,CASSEDGTGNEKLFF
TRBJ2-7,-,TRBV29-1,CSVEGTGGSYEQYF
TRBJ2-7,-,TRBV6-5,CAGPGLTYEQYF
TRBJ1-3,-,TRBV6-6,CASSYSQGSGNTIYF
TRBJ1-1,-,TRBV7-9,CASTPLGGWGKMNTEAFF
TRBJ2-3,-,TRBV6-5,CASSYSPTALPDTQYF
TRBJ2-1,-,TRBV5-1,CASSLDRDSSYNEQFF
TRBJ2-7,-,TRBV5-4,CASSRSGPGTYEQYF
TRBJ1-4,few,TRBV4-1,CASSQDGRGRNEKLFF
TRBJ1-2,-,TRBV14,CASSTRGFGYTF
TRBJ2-3,-,TRBV30,CAWSVSDTQYF